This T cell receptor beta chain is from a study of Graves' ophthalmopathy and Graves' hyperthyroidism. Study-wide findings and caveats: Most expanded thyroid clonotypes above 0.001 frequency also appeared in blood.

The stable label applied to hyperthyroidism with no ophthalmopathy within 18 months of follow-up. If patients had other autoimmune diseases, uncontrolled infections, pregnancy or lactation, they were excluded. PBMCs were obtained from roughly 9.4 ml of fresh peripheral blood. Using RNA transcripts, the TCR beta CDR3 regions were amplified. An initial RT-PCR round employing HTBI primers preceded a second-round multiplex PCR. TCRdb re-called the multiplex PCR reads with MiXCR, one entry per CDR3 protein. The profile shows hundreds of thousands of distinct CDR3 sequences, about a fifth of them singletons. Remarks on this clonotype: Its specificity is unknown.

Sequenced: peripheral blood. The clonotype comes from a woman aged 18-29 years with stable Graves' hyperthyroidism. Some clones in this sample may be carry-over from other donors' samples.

CDR3 nucleotides: TGTGCCACCAGCCCCCTAGACAGGGGGCCGTACGAGCAGTACTTC. Translation gives CATSPLDRGPYEQYF. The chain is built from TRBV15 and TRBJ2-7; 10 positions agree with TRBD1. The V gene's germline CDR1 is LNHNV and CDR2 YYDKDF (reference sequence). The CDR3 is 15 amino acids. With V trimmed by 5 bases and J by 4 bases, 8 bases remained unmatched.